The 29 T cell receptor beta chains in this list originate from one sample, sequenced in a study of blood T cell repertoires in COVID-19. TCRdb's copy holds only in-frame clones and misses some; the assay was immunoSEQ multiplex PCR. The top ten hold less than 3.5% of the sample, which has fewer than 450,000 clones, around nine tenths seen once. Sequenced material: peripheral blood. These receptors were obtained from a woman younger than 30 who had recovered from COVID-19.

The chain recombines TRBV19 with TRBJ1-1, with D possibly TRBD1 on 6 matching bases. The CDR3 spans 13 residues. Germline V gives CDR1 LNHDA, CDR2 SQIVND (reference sequence). V lost 3 bases to trimming and J lost 6 bases, with 11 bases between them. The CDR3 DNA reads as TGTGCCAGTAGTATTGGGGGCAGCGCTGAAGCTTTCTTT. Residues: CASSIGGSAEAFF.

The chain carries TRBV19 and TRBJ1-1; D is ambiguous. The CDR3 is made up of 12 amino acids. V lost 2 bases and J 10 bases, leaving 11 bases between the germline ends. The germline CDR1 and CDR2 sequences are LNHDA and SQIVND (reference sequence). The CDR3 DNA sequence: TGTGCCAGTAGTATAAGGCGGACTAGAGCTTTCTTT. This translates into CASSIRRTRAFF.

This clone appeared once. In nucleotides, the CDR3 is TGTGCCAGCAGTGTGACCCTAGCGGGAGGAGTTTCAGACAATGAGCAGTTCTTC. Residues: CASSVTLAGGVSDNEQFF. The chain recombines TRBV2 with TRBJ2-1, with 11 bases aligning to TRBD2. Germline lookup yields CDR1 SNHLY and CDR2 FYNNEI. This CDR3 region has 18 residues. The V gene end was trimmed by 4 bases and the J gene end by 5 bases; junction bases not matched to a gene: 13.

The chain combines TRBV5-6 with TRBJ2-3, with D perhaps TRBD2 (7 bases). In germline, CDR1 is SGHDT, CDR2 YYEEEE. The CDR3 is 18 amino acids. The V and J ends lost 2 bases and 0 bases respectively, with 19 bases between them. The CDR3 region is CASSFLEGEGRSTDTQYF. CDR3 nucleotides: TGTGCCAGCAGCTTTCTGGAGGGGGAGGGCCGGAGCACAGATACGCAGTATTTT.

V usage is TRBV4-1 and J usage is TRBJ1-2; a weak D match, TRBD1 (5 bases). CDR3 length equals 16 residues. The germline gives CDR1 MGHRA, CDR2 YSYEKL. The germline V and J ends were trimmed by 4 bases and 4 bases, with 19 bases remaining between them. CDR3 protein: CASSPDGGNVGYGYTF. In nucleotides, the CDR3 is TGCGCCAGCAGCCCAGACGGGGGAAACGTCGGCTATGGCTACACCTTC.

The chain links TRBV24-1 to TRBJ1-1; D remains ambiguous. The germline CDR1 and CDR2 sequences are KGHDR and SFDVKD. The CDR3 length is 13 residues. V was shortened by 3 bases and J by 8 bases, with 12 bases between the two germline ends. CDR3 amino acids: CATSDGSLLEAFF. DNA for the CDR3: TGTGCCACCAGTGATGGGAGTCTCCTCGAAGCTTTCTTT.

The V call is TRBV21-1, the J call TRBJ2-1; TRBD2, the D gene given by the table, was not confirmed from the DNA. TRBV21-1 is flagged as a pseudogene. The CDR3 is 16 amino acids. The CDR3 bases are TGTGCCAGCAGCAAAGCCAGACTATACCTGTTAGATGAGCAGTTCTTC. Its protein product is CASSKARLYLLDEQFF.

For this clone: This sample includes further DNA sequences coding for the same CDR3. CDR3 bases: TGTGCCAGCAGCTCTAGGGGGAATCAGCCCCAGCATTTT. It encodes CASSSRGNQPQHF. The rearrangement joins TRBV6-2 or TRBV6-3 to TRBJ1-5; D is perhaps TRBD1 (6 bases). V gave up 6 bases and J gave up 4 bases, with 10 bases separating them. This CDR3 is 13 amino acids long. The germline V gene has CDR1 MNHEY and CDR2 SVGEGT.

The chain has TRBV5-1 and TRBJ2-1; possibly TRBD2 for D (7 bases). The length of the CDR3 is 15 residues. Germline CDR1 SGHRS, CDR2 YFSETQ. Trimming shortened V by 2 bases and J by 0 bases, and 9 bases separated the two germline ends. Here the CDR3 reads CASSFRGASYNEQFF. The CDR3 DNA follows: TGCGCCAGCAGCTTCCGGGGGGCCTCCTACAATGAGCAGTTCTTC.

The V and J genes are TRBV13 and TRBJ1-1; D is possibly TRBD1 (5 bases). V lost 5 bases to trimming and J lost 4 bases, with 17 bases between them. CDR1 and CDR2 from the germline V gene are PRHDT and FYEKMQ (reference sequence). This CDR3 region has 15 residues. The CDR3: CASSPVGQGGTEAFF. CDR3 nucleotide sequence: TGTGCCAGCAGCCCCGTGGGGCAGGGAGGCACTGAAGCTTTCTTT. The full variable domain, completed using reference TRBV13 and TRBJ1-1, is AAGVIQSPRHLIKEKRETATLKCYPIPRHDTVYWYQQGPGQDPQFLISFYEKMQSDKGSIPDRFSAQQFSDYHSELNMSSLELGDSALYFCASSPVGQGGTEAFFGQGTRLTVV.

The chain has TRBV12-3 or TRBV12-4 and TRBJ1-3, with TRBD1 matching over 7 bases. The CDR3 sequence is 13 residues long. Unmatched junction bases numbered 4, after V lost 5 bases and J lost 6 bases. The CDR3 loop reads CASSPTGLNTIYF. The CDR3 DNA sequence: TGTGCCAGCAGTCCGACAGGGTTAAACACCATATATTTT.

The chain links TRBV6-6 to TRBJ1-1; unclear D gene. Trimming stripped 4 bases from V and 7 bases from J, with 10 bases between. This CDR3 has 12 residues. CDR1 MNHNY and CDR2 SVGAGI come from the germline V gene (reference sequence). The DNA for the CDR3 is TGTGCCAGCAGTTCTATATCCTATGAAGCTTTCTTT. This gives the protein CASSSISYEAFF.

This sequence joins TRBV4-3 and TRBJ1-5; tentatively, D is TRBD1 (5 bases). V was clipped by 0 bases and J by 6 bases, with 24 bases between them. This CDR3 has 19 residues. CDR1 and CDR2 from the germline V gene are LGHNA and YSLEER. This chain's CDR3 is CASSQDGRGGGLGRQPQHF. The CDR3 nucleotides read TGCGCCAGCAGCCAAGATGGCCGGGGGGGAGGCTTAGGACGTCAGCCCCAGCATTTT.

As concerns this clone: Just one base apart from a much larger clone, this may be a read error. This chain uses TRBV11-2 with TRBJ1-2; D uncertain. Per germline, CDR1 SGHAT and CDR2 FQNNGV. V dropped 1 base and J dropped 4 bases, with 4 bases sitting between them. This CDR3 has 12 amino acids. The CDR3: CASSLASYGYTF. CDR3 bases: TGTGCCAGCAGCTTAGCGTCCTATGGCTACACCTTC.

The rearrangement uses TRBV7-9 and TRBJ2-1; 8 positions match TRBD2. Germline V gene sequence: CDR1 SEHNR, CDR2 FQNEAQ (reference sequence). There are 14 residues in the CDR3. V lost 5 bases to trimming and J lost 7 bases; unmatched junction nucleotides: 7. The CDR3 loop reads CASSGSGRWNEQFF. The CDR3 coding sequence is TGTGCCAGCAGCGGGAGCGGGAGATGGAATGAGCAGTTCTTC.

This clone turned up a few times. J is TRBJ1-2 and V is TRBV6-7; 7 bases line up with TRBD1. TRBV6-7 is labeled an ORF, and its function is uncertain. V shed 4 bases, J shed 2 bases, and the junction held 7 bases outside the gene matches. The CDR3 has 15 amino acids. The DNA for the CDR3 is TGTGCCAGCAGTTCAGACAGGGTGGGGAACTATGGCTACACCTTC. It codes for CASSSDRVGNYGYTF.

For the CDR3, the DNA is TGTGCCAGCAGCAAACCCCAGGGACGGGGTAGTGCGGGGAGCAACACCGGGGAGCTGTTTTTT. It encodes CASSKPQGRGSAGSNTGELFF. The chain carries TRBV21-1 and TRBJ2-2; the table assigns TRBD2, which was not confirmed against the DNA. TRBV21-1 is reported as a pseudogene. CDR3 length: 21 amino acids.

The gene calls are TRBV4-3 and TRBJ2-1; 9 nucleotides line up with TRBD1. The CDR3 runs to 15 residues. Trimming at V came to 1 base and at J to 5 bases, leaving 3 bases not matched to a gene. Germline V gene data show CDR1 as LGHNA and CDR2 as YSLEER. The CDR3: CASSQGTGDHNEQFF. CDR3 DNA sequence: TGCGCCAGCAGCCAAGGGACAGGGGACCACAATGAGCAGTTCTTC.

The chain couples TRBV6-2 or TRBV6-3 to TRBJ2-1; D not certain. In germline, CDR1 is MNHEY, CDR2 SVGEGT. This CDR3 comprises 17 residues. The V end was cut by 2 bases, the J end by 3 bases, with 17 bases between. CDR3 DNA sequence: TGTGCCAGCAGTTACCCCGAGTTTGAGCCCCACTACAATGAGCAGTTCTTC. Translation: CASSYPEFEPHYNEQFF.

The V gene is TRBV2, the J gene TRBJ1-2; 7 positions match TRBD1. There are 13 residues in the CDR3. V was pared by 6 bases and J by 8 bases, with 9 bases of the junction left unmatched. The germline V gene has CDR1 SNHLY and CDR2 FYNNEI. CDR3 DNA sequence: TGTGCCAGCAGCGATGACAGGGCGGGCGGCTACACCTTC. Its protein is CASSDDRAGGYTF.

This clone has just one count. The chain joins TRBV10-1 to TRBJ2-4, with D tentatively TRBD1 (6 bases). This CDR3 has 14 amino acids. Germline-derived CDR1 and CDR2 are WNHNN and SYGVQD (reference sequence). The V end was cut by 5 bases, the J end by 14 bases, with 22 bases between. CDR3 bases: TGCGCCAGCAGTCCGGTAAAATGGACAGACAGGAAGTACTTC. Translating it yields CASSPVKWTDRKYF.

In its sample, this clone was seen a few times. The chain recombines TRBV6-2 or TRBV6-3 with TRBJ1-5; the match to TRBD1 covers 10 bases. The germline V gene has CDR1 MNHEY and CDR2 SVGEGT. The CDR3 totals 15 residues. With V trimmed by 5 bases and J by 9 bases, 10 bases remained unmatched. The CDR3 DNA reads as TGTGCCAGCAGTATTGGACAGGGGGGTGGTTCGCCCCAGCATTTT. It encodes CASSIGQGGGSPQHF.

The rearrangement joins TRBV21-1 to TRBJ2-5; whether TRBD2, the table's D call, matches the DNA was not checked. TRBV21-1 is shown as a pseudogene. This CDR3 region has 17 residues. CDR3 loop: CASSKEKFWGDVETQYF. CDR3 DNA: TGTGCCAGCAGCAAAGAAAAGTTCTGGGGGGATGTAGAGACCCAGTACTTC.

This chain joins TRBV9 and TRBJ2-1; TRBD2 matches 7 bases. The trim removed 0 bases at V and 3 bases at J, leaving 3 bases unmatched. Germline values: CDR1 SGDLS, CDR2 YYNGEE. The CDR3 contains 15 residues. The CDR3 DNA reads as TGTGCCAGCAGCGTAGGCGGGAGTTTCTACAATGAGCAGTTCTTC. The encoded protein is CASSVGGSFYNEQFF.

The chain is built from TRBV25-1 and TRBJ2-1, with a possible D match to TRBD2 (6 bases). The length of the CDR3 is 17 residues. Trimming cost V 2 bases and J 5 bases, with 19 bases left between them. Germline CDR1 reads MGHDK; CDR2 reads SYGVNS. The CDR3 reads CASSETGVSKEHNEQFF. The CDR3 DNA follows: TGTGCCAGCAGTGAAACGGGGGTGAGTAAGGAGCACAATGAGCAGTTCTTC.

The CDR3: CASSKGDYGYTF. CDR3 bases: TGTGCCAGCAGTAAGGGAGACTATGGCTACACCTTC. The chain couples TRBV27 to TRBJ1-2; no reliable D call. The germline V and J ends were trimmed by 5 bases and 3 bases, with 7 bases remaining between them. The CDR3 spans 12 residues. CDR1 is MNHEY, CDR2 SMNVEV, per germline (reference sequence).

Of note for this clone: This CDR3 is also generated by other DNA sequences in the sample. V is TRBV19 and J is TRBJ1-1; D possibly corresponds to TRBD1 (6 bases). Germline CDR1 is LNHDA and CDR2 is SQIVND (reference sequence). V was cut by 4 bases and J by 0 bases, with 12 bases left in between. CDR3 size: 15 residues. For the CDR3, the DNA is TGTGCCAGTAGTAGCAGGGGACCCATGAACACTGAAGCTTTCTTT. Its translation is CASSSRGPMNTEAFF.

In nucleotides, the CDR3 is TGCGCCAGCAGCCAAGATTTCCGGGAAAGCTCCTACAATGAGCAGTTCTTC. Residues: CASSQDFRESSYNEQFF. The chain recombines TRBV4-3 with TRBJ2-1; D may be TRBD2 (5 bases). Germline V gives CDR1 LGHNA, CDR2 YSLEER. Trimming removed 0 bases at V and 0 bases at J, with 12 bases between. CDR3 length: 17 amino acids.

This chain joins TRBV15 and TRBJ1-5; TRBD1 matches at 9 bases. This CDR3 has 15 amino acids. CDR1 and CDR2 from the germline V gene are LNHNV and YYDKDF (reference sequence). J lost 3 bases, V lost 2 bases, and 2 bases had no gene match. The CDR3 loop reads CATSRRDRVNQPQHF. The CDR3 DNA is TGTGCCACCAGCAGAAGGGACAGGGTCAATCAGCCCCAGCATTTT. The full variable domain, rest sourced from reference TRBV15 and TRBJ1-5, is DAMVIQNPRYQVTQFGKPVTLSCSQTLNHNVMYWYQQKSSQAPKLLFHYYDKDFNNEADTPDNFQSRRPNTSFCFLDIRSPGLGDTAMYLCATSRRDRVNQPQHFGDGTRLSIL.